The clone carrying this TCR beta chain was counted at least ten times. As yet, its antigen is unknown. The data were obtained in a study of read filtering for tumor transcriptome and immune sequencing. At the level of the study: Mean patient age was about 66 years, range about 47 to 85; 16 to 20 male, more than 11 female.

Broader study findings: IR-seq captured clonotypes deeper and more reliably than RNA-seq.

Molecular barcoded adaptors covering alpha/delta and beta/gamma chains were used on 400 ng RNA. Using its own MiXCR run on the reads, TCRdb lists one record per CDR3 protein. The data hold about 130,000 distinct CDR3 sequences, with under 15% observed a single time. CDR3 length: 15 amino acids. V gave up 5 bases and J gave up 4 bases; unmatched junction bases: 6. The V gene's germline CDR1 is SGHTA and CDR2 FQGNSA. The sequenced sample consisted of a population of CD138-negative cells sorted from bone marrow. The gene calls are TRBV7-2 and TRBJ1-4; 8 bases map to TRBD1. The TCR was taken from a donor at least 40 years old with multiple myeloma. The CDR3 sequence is CASSQLTGVNEKLFF. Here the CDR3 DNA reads TGTGCCAGCAGCCAGTTGACAGGGGTTAATGAAAAACTGTTTTTT.